These 9 T cell receptor beta chains were sequenced from one sample in a study of cytomegalovirus exposure and HLA in healthy donors. The primer mix had 60 Vbeta and 13 Jbeta primers. Produced via immunoSEQ multiplex PCR; TCRdb's table is partial and in-frame only. The table lists roughly 190,000 clones, about 69% of them singletons. Input material: PBMCs. These receptors all stem from a man aged 30-40 years in good health and CMV-seropositive.

Here the CDR3 DNA reads TGTGCCAGCAGTGGGGGACAGGGTAGAATCCAGCCCCAGCATTTT. Amino acid sequence: CASSGGQGRIQPQHF. The chain employs TRBV6-1 and TRBJ1-5, with 9 nucleotides matching TRBD1. Germline V lookup: CDR1 MNHNS, CDR2 SASEGT. J gave up 7 bases and V 4 bases, and 8 bases lay outside the gene matches. The CDR3 runs to 15 residues.

The chain carries TRBV21-1 and TRBJ1-5; the table calls TRBD1, which could not be checked here. TRBV21-1 is described as a pseudogene. This CDR3 region has 19 residues. The CDR3 protein is CASSKVETETAPKDQPQHF. The CDR3 bases are TGTGCCAGCAGCAAAGTGGAGACAGAAACCGCACCCAAAGATCAGCCCCAGCATTTT.

The chain carries TRBV7-3 and TRBJ2-2; the match to TRBD2 covers 8 bases. CDR1 is SGHTA, CDR2 FQGTGA, per germline. The length of the CDR3 is 16 residues. After removal of 0 bases from V and 3 bases from J, the junction contained 3 bases not matched to a gene. The CDR3 nucleotides read TGTGCCAGCAGCTTAACCGCGGGGGGACACACCGGGGAGCTGTTTTTT. Translated, it gives CASSLTAGGHTGELFF.

The chain links TRBV21-1 to TRBJ2-7; TRBD1 reflects the table's D call only, with no check against the DNA. TRBV21-1 is a pseudogene. CDR3 length: 17 amino acids. The CDR3 nucleotides are TGTGCCAGCAGCAAAGTTGACCCGCCCGGGACAACCCACGAGCAGTACTTC. Translation: CASSKVDPPGTTHEQYF.

This clone was seen a handful of times. The CDR3 region is CASELGGPTGELFF. Written as DNA, the CDR3 is TGTGCCAGCGAGCTCGGGGGGCCCACCGGGGAGCTGTTTTTT. This chain links TRBV7-2 with TRBJ2-2, with D possibly being TRBD2 (7 bases). V was shortened by 8 bases and J by 4 bases, with 14 bases between the two germline ends. The CDR3 spans 14 residues. CDR1 is SGHTA and CDR2 is FQGNSA in the germline V gene.

The J gene is TRBJ2-3, the V gene TRBV6-4; 15 bases agree with TRBD2. CDR3 length: 16 residues. V trimming: 3 bases; J trimming: 4 bases; junction bases outside the gene matches: 2. Germline V gene data show CDR1 as MRHNA and CDR2 as SNTAGT. In DNA, the CDR3 is TGTGCCAGCAGTGAGGGACTAGCGGGAGGAGCAGATACGCAGTATTTT. Its translation: CASSEGLAGGADTQYF.

This clone was seen a few times. The CDR3 is CSSRLAGGFGTQYF. The CDR3 coding sequence is TGCAGCTCCCGACTAGCGGGGGGGTTTGGAACGCAGTATTTT. The rearrangement links TRBV29-1 to TRBJ2-3; 14 bases align to TRBD2. The ends lost 8 bases at V and 9 bases at J; junction bases unmatched: 10. CDR1 and CDR2 (germline): SQVTM, ANQGSEA. This CDR3 has 14 amino acids.

Note on this clone: The sample contains more than one DNA sequence encoding this CDR3. The CDR3 reads CASSLAAGPQETQYF. In DNA, the CDR3 is TGTGCCAGCAGCTTAGCGGCGGGACCCCAAGAGACCCAGTACTTC. The V and J genes are TRBV7-2 and TRBJ2-5, with D possibly matching TRBD2 (6 bases). The CDR3 runs 15 residues. Germline V CDR1 and CDR2: SGHTA, FQGNSA. Trimming took off 0 bases at V and 1 base at J, with 9 bases between the two ends.

The rearrangement joins TRBV4-3 to TRBJ2-6, with D hard to call. V was trimmed by 0 bases and J by 2 bases, leaving 14 bases between them. This CDR3 has 18 amino acids. Germline values: CDR1 LGHNA, CDR2 YSLEER. The CDR3 DNA is TGCGCCAGCAGCCAAGACTTTTTCTCCGCGGCTGGGGCCAACGTCCTGACTTTC. Its translation is CASSQDFFSAAGANVLTF.